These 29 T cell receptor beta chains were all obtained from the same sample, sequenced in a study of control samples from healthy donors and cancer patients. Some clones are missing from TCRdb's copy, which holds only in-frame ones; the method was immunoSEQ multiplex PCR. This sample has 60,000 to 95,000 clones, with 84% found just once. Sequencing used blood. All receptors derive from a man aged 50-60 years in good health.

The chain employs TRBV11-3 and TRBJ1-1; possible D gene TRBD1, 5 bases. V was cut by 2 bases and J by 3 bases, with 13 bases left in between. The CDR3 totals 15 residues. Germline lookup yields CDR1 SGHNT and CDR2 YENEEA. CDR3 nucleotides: TGTGCCAGCAGCTTAAGGTTCATACAGGACACTGAAGCTTTCTTT. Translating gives CASSLRFIQDTEAFF.

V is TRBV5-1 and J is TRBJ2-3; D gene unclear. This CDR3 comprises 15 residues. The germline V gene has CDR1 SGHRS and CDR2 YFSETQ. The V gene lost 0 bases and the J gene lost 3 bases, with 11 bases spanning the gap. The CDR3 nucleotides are TGCGCCAGCAGCTTGGCGCTGGGTGGGACAGATACGCAGTATTTT. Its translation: CASSLALGGTDTQYF.

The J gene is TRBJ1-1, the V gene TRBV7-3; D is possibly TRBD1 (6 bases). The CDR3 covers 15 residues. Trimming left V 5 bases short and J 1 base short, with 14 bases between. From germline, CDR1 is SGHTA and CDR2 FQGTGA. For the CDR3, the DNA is TGTGCCAGCAGCCCCACGGGACAACAGAACACTGAAGCTTTCTTT. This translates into CASSPTGQQNTEAFF.

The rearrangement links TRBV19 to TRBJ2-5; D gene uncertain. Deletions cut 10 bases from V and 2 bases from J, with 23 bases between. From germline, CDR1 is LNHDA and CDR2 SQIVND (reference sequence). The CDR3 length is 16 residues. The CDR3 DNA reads TGTGCCACCTACAAGCTCGAGGACGCCGGACAAGAGACCCAGTACTTC. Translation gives CATYKLEDAGQETQYF.

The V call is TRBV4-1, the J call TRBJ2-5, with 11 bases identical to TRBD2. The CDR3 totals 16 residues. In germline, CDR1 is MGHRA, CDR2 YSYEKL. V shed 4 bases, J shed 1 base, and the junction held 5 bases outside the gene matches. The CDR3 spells CASSPGLAGVQETQYF. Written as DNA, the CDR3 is TGCGCCAGCAGCCCTGGACTAGCGGGCGTCCAAGAGACCCAGTACTTC.

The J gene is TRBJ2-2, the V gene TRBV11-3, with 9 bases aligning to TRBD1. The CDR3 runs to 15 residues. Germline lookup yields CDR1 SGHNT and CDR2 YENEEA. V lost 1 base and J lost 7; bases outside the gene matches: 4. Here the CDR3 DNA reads TGTGCCAGCAGCTTAGTTCGACAGGGGGTCGGGGAGCTGTTTTTT. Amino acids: CASSLVRQGVGELFF.

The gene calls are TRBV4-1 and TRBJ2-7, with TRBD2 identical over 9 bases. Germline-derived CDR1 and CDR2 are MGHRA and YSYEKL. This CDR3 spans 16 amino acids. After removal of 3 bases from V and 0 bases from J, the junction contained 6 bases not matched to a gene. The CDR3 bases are TGCGCCAGCAGCCAGGCCGGACTAGCGACCTCCTACGAGCAGTACTTC. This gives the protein CASSQAGLATSYEQYF.

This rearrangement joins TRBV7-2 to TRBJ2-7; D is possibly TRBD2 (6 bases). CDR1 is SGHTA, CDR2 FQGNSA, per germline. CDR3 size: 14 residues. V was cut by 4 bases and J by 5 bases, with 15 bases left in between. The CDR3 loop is CASSSGLPGHEQYF. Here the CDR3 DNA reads TGTGCCAGCAGCTCGGGACTCCCCGGGCACGAGCAGTACTTC.

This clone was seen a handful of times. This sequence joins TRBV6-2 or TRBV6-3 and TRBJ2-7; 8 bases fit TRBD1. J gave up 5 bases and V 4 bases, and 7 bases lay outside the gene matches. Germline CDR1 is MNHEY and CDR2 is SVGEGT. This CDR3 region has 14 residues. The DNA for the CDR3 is TGTGCCAGCAGTTCGATTCGGACAGGGAACGAGCAGTACTTC. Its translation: CASSSIRTGNEQYF.

The CDR3 is CASSLGRGNTGELFF. The CDR3 DNA follows: TGTGCCAGCAGCTTAGGCAGGGGGAACACCGGGGAGCTGTTTTTT. The chain combines TRBV7-8 with TRBJ2-2, with TRBD1 as a possible D gene (6 bases). Trimming took 1 base from V and 1 from J, leaving 7 bases between them. CDR1 is SGHVS, CDR2 FQNEAQ, per germline. The CDR3 runs to 15 residues.

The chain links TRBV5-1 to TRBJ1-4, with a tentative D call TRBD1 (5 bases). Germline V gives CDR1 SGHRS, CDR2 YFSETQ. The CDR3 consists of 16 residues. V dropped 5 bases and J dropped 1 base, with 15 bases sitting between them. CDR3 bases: TGCGCCAGCAGGCCAGGGCAAGAAGGAACTAATGAAAAACTGTTTTTT. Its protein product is CASRPGQEGTNEKLFF.

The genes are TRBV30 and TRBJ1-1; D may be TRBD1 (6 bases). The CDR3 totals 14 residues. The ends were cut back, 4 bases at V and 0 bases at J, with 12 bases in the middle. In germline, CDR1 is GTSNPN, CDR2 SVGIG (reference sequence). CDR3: CAWNIGQLNTEAFF. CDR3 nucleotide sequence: TGTGCCTGGAATATAGGACAGCTGAACACTGAAGCTTTCTTT. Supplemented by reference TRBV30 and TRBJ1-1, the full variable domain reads SQTIHQWPATLVQPVGSPLSLECTVEGTSNPNLYWYRQAAGRGLQLLFYSVGIGQISSEVPQNLSASRPQDRQFILSSKKLLLSDSGFYLCAWNIGQLNTEAFFGQGTRLTVV.

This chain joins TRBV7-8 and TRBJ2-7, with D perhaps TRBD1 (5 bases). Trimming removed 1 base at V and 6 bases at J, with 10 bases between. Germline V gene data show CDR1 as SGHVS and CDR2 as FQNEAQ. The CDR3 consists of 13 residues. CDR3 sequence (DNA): TGTGCCAGCAGCTTAGAAAGGGGTCTCGAGCAGTACTTC. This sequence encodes CASSLERGLEQYF.

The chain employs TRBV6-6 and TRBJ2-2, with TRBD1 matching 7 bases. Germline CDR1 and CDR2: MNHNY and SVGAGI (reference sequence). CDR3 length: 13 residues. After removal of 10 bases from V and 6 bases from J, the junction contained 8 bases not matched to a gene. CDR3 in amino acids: CATLTGTAGELFF. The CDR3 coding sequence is TGTGCCACTTTGACAGGGACGGCCGGGGAGCTGTTTTTT.

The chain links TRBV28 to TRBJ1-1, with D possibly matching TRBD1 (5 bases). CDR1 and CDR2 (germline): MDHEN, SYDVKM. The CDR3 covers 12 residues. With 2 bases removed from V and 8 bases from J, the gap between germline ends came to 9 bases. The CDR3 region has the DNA TGTGCCAGCAGTTTACCACAGGAGGAAGCTTTCTTT. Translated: CASSLPQEEAFF.

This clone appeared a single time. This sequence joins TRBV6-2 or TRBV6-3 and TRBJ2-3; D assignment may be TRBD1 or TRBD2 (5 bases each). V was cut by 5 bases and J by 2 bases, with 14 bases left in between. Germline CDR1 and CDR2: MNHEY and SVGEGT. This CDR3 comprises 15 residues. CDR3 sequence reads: CASSLFGTHTDTQYF. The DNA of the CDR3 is TGTGCCAGCAGTCTCTTCGGGACCCACACAGATACGCAGTATTTT.

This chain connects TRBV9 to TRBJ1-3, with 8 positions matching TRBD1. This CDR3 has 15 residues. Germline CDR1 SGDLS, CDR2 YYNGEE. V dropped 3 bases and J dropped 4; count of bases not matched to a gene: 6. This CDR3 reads CASSGFQGAGNTIYF. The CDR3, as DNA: TGTGCCAGCAGCGGCTTCCAGGGGGCAGGAAACACCATATATTTT.

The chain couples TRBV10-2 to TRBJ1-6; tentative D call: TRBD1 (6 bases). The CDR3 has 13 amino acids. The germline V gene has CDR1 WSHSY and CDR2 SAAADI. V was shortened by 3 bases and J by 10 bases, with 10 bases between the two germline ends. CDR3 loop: CASSDRGSSPLHF. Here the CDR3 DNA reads TGCGCCAGCAGTGACAGGGGAAGCTCACCCCTCCACTTT.

CDR3 loop: CASSPTGTGRYEQYF. The CDR3 nucleotides are TGTGCCAGCAGCCCCACCGGGACAGGGAGGTACGAGCAGTACTTC. The chain joins TRBV5-4 to TRBJ2-7; 9 positions match TRBD1. The trim removed 4 bases at V and 4 bases at J, leaving 9 bases unmatched. CDR1 and CDR2 (germline): SGHNT, YYREEE (reference sequence). The CDR3 runs to 15 residues.

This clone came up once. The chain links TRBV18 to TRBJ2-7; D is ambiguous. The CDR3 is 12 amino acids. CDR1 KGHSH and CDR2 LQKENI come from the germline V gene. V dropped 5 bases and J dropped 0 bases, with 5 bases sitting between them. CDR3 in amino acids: CASSSSSYEQYF. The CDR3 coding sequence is TGTGCCAGCTCATCCTCCTCCTACGAGCAGTACTTC.

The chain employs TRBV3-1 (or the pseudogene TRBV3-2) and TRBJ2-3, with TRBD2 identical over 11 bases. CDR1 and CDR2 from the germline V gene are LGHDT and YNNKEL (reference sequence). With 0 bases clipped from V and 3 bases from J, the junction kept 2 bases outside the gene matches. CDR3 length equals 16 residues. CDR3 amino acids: CASSQDLAGGTDTQYF. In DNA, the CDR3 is TGTGCCAGCAGCCAAGATCTAGCGGGAGGAACAGATACGCAGTATTTT.

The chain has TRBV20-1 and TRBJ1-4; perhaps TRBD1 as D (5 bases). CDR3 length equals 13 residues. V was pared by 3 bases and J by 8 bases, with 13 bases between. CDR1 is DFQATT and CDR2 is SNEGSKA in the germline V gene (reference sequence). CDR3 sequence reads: CSASSGSGEKLFF. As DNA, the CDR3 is TGCAGTGCTAGTTCAGGGAGCGGCGAAAAACTGTTTTTT.

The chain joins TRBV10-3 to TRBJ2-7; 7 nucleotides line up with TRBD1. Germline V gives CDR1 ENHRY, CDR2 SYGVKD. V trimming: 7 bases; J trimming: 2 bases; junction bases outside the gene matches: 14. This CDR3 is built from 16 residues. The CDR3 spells CAIMEPGQRTPYEQYF. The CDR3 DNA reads TGTGCCATCATGGAACCGGGACAGCGAACTCCCTACGAGCAGTACTTC.

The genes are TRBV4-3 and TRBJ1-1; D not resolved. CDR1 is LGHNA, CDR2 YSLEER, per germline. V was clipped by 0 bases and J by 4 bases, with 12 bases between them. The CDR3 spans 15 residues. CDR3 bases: TGCGCCAGCAGCCAAGAAAGAGGGTTCGCCACTGAAGCTTTCTTT. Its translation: CASSQERGFATEAFF.

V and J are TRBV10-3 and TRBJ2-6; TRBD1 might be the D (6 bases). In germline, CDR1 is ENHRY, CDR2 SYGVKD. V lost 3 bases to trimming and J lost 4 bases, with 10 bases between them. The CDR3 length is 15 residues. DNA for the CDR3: TGTGCCATCAGTGAAACAGGGACGGGGGCCAACGTCCTGACTTTC. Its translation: CAISETGTGANVLTF.

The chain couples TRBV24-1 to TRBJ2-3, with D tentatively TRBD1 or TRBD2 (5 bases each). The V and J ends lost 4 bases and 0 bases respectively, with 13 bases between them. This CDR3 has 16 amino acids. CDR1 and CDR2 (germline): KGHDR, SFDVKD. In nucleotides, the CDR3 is TGTGCCACCAGTGACCCCTCCCGGGACAGCACAGATACGCAGTATTTT. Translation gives CATSDPSRDSTDTQYF.

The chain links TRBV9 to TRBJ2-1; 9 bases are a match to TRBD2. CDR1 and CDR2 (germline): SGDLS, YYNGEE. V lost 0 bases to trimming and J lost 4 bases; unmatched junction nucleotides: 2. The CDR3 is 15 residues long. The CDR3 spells CASSVASGKYNEQFF. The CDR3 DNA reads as TGTGCCAGCAGCGTAGCTAGCGGGAAATACAATGAGCAGTTCTTC.

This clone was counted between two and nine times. CDR3: CASRNGYQETQYF. DNA for the CDR3: TGTGCCAGTAGAAACGGGTACCAAGAGACCCAGTACTTC. The chain couples TRBV19 to TRBJ2-5; D remains unclear. Germline V gives CDR1 LNHDA, CDR2 SQIVND (reference sequence). The CDR3 is made up of 13 amino acids. V lost 6 bases and J lost 0, with 8 bases in between.

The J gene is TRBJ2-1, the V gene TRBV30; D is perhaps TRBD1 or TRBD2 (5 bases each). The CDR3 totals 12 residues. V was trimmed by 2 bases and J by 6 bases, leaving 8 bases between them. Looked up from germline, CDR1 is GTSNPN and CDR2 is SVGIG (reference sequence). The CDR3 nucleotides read TGTGCCTGGAGTCGAGGGGTCAATGAGCAGTTCTTC. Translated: CAWSRGVNEQFF.